This TCR beta chain was sequenced for a study of T cell repertoires in cytomegalovirus infection. Study summary: Indications of both CMV infection and matching HLA type were provided by public TCR beta signatures. Study conclusions and caveats: Within the response measured ex vivo, HLA-C-restricted CMV-specific TCR beta clonotypes were dominant.

This clonotype was seen a few times. Its antigen is not identified. TCRdb recomputed calls from the reads with MiXCR, one row per CDR3 protein. This sample has 300,000 or so distinct CDR3 sequences, with 20% to 30% found just once. From germline, CDR1 is SEHNR and CDR2 FQNEAQ (reference sequence). The CDR3 contains 14 residues. The germline V and J ends were trimmed by 7 bases and 1 base, with 13 bases remaining between them. The sequence was obtained from a human donor in good health (CMV status not recorded). Some clones in this sample may be carry-over from other donors' samples. The sequenced material came from PBMCs. The V gene is TRBV7-9, the J gene TRBJ1-1; D gene unclear. This chain's CDR3 is CASIKAGSNTEAFF. CDR3 in DNA: TGTGCCAGCATCAAGGCGGGCTCGAACACTGAAGCTTTCTTT.